The rows below give T cell receptor beta chains drawn from one sample of a study of blood T cell repertoires in COVID-19. Generated by immunoSEQ multiplex PCR, the TCRdb table keeps only in-frame clones and is missing some. The data show 400,000 to 450,000 clones, roughly 90% seen once. The sample was peripheral blood. These receptors all stem from a man between 18 and 29 years old with COVID-19, enrolled during active disease. The CDR3 runs from the conserved cysteine through the conserved F or W. D genes are given only for firm matches. Not every row has a clone size; where given, it reads once, few, many or a size class.

V gene: TRBV7-2
J gene: TRBJ2-7
clone size: .
D gene: .
CDR3 DNA: TGTGCCAGCAGCTTAGCCCGGACTCTCTACGAGCAGTACTTC
CDR3 protein: CASSLARTLYEQYF

V gene: TRBV29-1
J gene: TRBJ1-1
clone size: .
D gene: TRBD1
CDR3 DNA: TGCAGCGTTGGGGGGACAGCTATGAACACTGAAGCTTTCTTT
CDR3 protein: CSVGGTAMNTEAFF

V gene: TRBV10-3
J gene: TRBJ1-3
clone size: .
D gene: TRBD1
CDR3 DNA: TGTGCCATCAGTGATGGACGACAGGGGGGAGGAAACACCATATATTTT
CDR3 protein: CAISDGRQGGGNTIYF

V gene: TRBV19
J gene: TRBJ2-1
clone size: .
D gene: TRBD2
CDR3 DNA: TGTGCCAGTACCGAGGGACTAGCGGCCTACAATGAGCAGTTCTTC
CDR3 protein: CASTEGLAAYNEQFF

V gene: TRBV3-1/TRBV3-2
J gene: TRBJ2-1
clone size: .
D gene: TRBD2
CDR3 DNA: TGTGCCAGCAGCGCCCGGGACTACCCTTACAATGAGCAGTTCTTC
CDR3 protein: CASSARDYPYNEQFF

V gene: TRBV5-1
J gene: TRBJ2-3
clone size: .
D gene: .
CDR3 DNA: TGCGCCAGCAGCTTGGAAACAGCCCAGGTCACAGATACGCAGTATTTT
CDR3 protein: CASSLETAQVTDTQYF

V gene: TRBV6-5
J gene: TRBJ2-7
clone size: .
D gene: .
CDR3 DNA: TGTGCCAGCAGGCCAGGGCTAGCGAGATACGAGCAGTACTTC
CDR3 protein: CASRPGLARYEQYF

V gene: TRBV5-1
J gene: TRBJ2-7
clone size: few
D gene: TRBD2
CDR3 DNA: TGCGCCAGCCGGGGGGAGGGCCCCGAGCAGTACTTC
CDR3 protein: CASRGEGPEQYF

V gene: TRBV30
J gene: TRBJ2-7
clone size: .
D gene: TRBD2
CDR3 DNA: TGTGCCTGGAGTGGAATCCGACTAGCCCATTATGAGCAGTACTTC
CDR3 protein: CAWSGIRLAHYEQYF

V gene: TRBV23-1
J gene: TRBJ2-1
clone size: .
D gene: .
CDR3 DNA: TGCGCCAGCTCTCAGATGGTACATTGCCCTCGCAATGAGCAGTTCTTC
CDR3 protein: CASSQMVHCPRNEQFF

V gene: TRBV19
J gene: TRBJ2-7
clone size: .
D gene: .
CDR3 DNA: TGTGCCAGTAGTATGGCGGGGTTAACCTACGAGCAGTACTTC
CDR3 protein: CASSMAGLTYEQYF

V gene: TRBV5-6
J gene: TRBJ2-7
clone size: .
D gene: .
CDR3 DNA: TGTGCCAGCAGCTTGGTACAGGAACCCTACGAGCAGTACTTC
CDR3 protein: CASSLVQEPYEQYF

V gene: TRBV25-1
J gene: TRBJ2-7
clone size: .
D gene: .
CDR3 DNA: TGTGCCAGCAGTGGACATGCAGGCTCCTACGAGCAGTACTTC
CDR3 protein: CASSGHAGSYEQYF

V gene: TRBV18
J gene: TRBJ1-3
clone size: .
D gene: .
CDR3 DNA: TGTGCCAGCTCACCAGGGCAGGCACCCTCTGGAAACACCATATATTTT
CDR3 protein: CASSPGQAPSGNTIYF

V gene: TRBV10-1
J gene: TRBJ2-3
clone size: .
D gene: .
CDR3 DNA: TGCGCCAGCAGTGAGGTCGCAGATACGCAGTATTTT
CDR3 protein: CASSEVADTQYF

V gene: TRBV4-2
J gene: TRBJ2-1
clone size: .
D gene: TRBD2
CDR3 DNA: TGTGCCAGCAGCCAAGATCCGGGGGGCTCCTACAATGAGCAGTTCTTC
CDR3 protein: CASSQDPGGSYNEQFF

V gene: TRBV18
J gene: TRBJ1-1
clone size: .
D gene: .
CDR3 DNA: TGTGCCAGCTCAGCTACAGGGAACACTGAAGCTTTCTTT
CDR3 protein: CASSATGNTEAFF

V gene: TRBV15
J gene: TRBJ1-3
clone size: .
D gene: TRBD1
CDR3 DNA: TGTGCCACCAGCCGCGACAGGGGCGGAGGAAACACCATATATTTT
CDR3 protein: CATSRDRGGGNTIYF

V gene: TRBV2
J gene: TRBJ2-5
clone size: .
D gene: TRBD1
CDR3 DNA: TGTGCCAGCACAAGACAGGGGCGGGAAGAGACCCAGTACTTC
CDR3 protein: CASTRQGREETQYF

V gene: TRBV23-1
J gene: TRBJ2-3
clone size: .
D gene: TRBD1
CDR3 DNA: TGCGCCAGCAGTCAATCGCACAGGGGGCAAGATACGCAGTATTTT
CDR3 protein: CASSQSHRGQDTQYF

V gene: TRBV7-7
J gene: TRBJ2-7
clone size: .
D gene: .
CDR3 DNA: TGTGCTAGCAGCCGAGGGACACACTACGAGCAGTACTTC
CDR3 protein: CASSRGTHYEQYF

V gene: TRBV3-1/TRBV3-2
J gene: TRBJ2-1
clone size: .
D gene: .
CDR3 DNA: TGTGCCAGCAGCCAAGACCCCTCTGCGAGCTCCTACAATGAGCAGTTCTTC
CDR3 protein: CASSQDPSASSYNEQFF

V gene: TRBV24-1
J gene: TRBJ2-3
clone size: .
D gene: .
CDR3 DNA: TGTGCCACCAGTGATCCTAGCGGCACAGATACGCAGTATTTT
CDR3 protein: CATSDPSGTDTQYF

V gene: TRBV18
J gene: TRBJ2-2
clone size: .
D gene: .
CDR3 DNA: TGTGCCAGCTCACCACTCCAGGGAACCGGGGAGCTGTTTTTT
CDR3 protein: CASSPLQGTGELFF

V gene: TRBV7-9
J gene: TRBJ1-1
clone size: .
D gene: .
CDR3 DNA: TGTGCCAGCAGCTTAGGACATCCTAACACTGAAGCTTTCTTT
CDR3 protein: CASSLGHPNTEAFF

V gene: TRBV6-5
J gene: TRBJ1-2
clone size: .
D gene: .
CDR3 DNA: TGTGCCAGCAGTTACTTAGCCAGGGAAGATCACTATGGCTACACCTTC
CDR3 protein: CASSYLAREDHYGYTF

V gene: TRBV30
J gene: TRBJ2-3
clone size: .
D gene: TRBD2
CDR3 DNA: TGTGCCTGGAGTGAGGGACTAGCGTCCGATACGCAGTATTTT
CDR3 protein: CAWSEGLASDTQYF

V gene: TRBV18
J gene: TRBJ1-2
clone size: .
D gene: TRBD1
CDR3 DNA: TGTGCCAGCTCACCATCAGGCGGGACAGCTAACTATGGCTACACCTTC
CDR3 protein: CASSPSGGTANYGYTF

V gene: TRBV12-3/TRBV12-4
J gene: TRBJ1-2
clone size: .
D gene: .
CDR3 DNA: TGTGCCAGCAGTTTTGGGGGGGAAGGCTACACCTTC
CDR3 protein: CASSFGGEGYTF

V gene: TRBV7-9
J gene: TRBJ2-2
clone size: once
D gene: .
CDR3 DNA: TGTGCCAGCAGCCGCGTCGGAGTAGTCGGGGAGCTGTTTTTT
CDR3 protein: CASSRVGVVGELFF

V gene: TRBV12-5
J gene: TRBJ2-2
clone size: few
D gene: TRBD1
CDR3 DNA: TGTGCTAGTGGTTTGCCGACAGGGGGCGTTTTGAACACCGGGGAGCTGTTTTTT
CDR3 protein: CASGLPTGGVLNTGELFF

V gene: TRBV14
J gene: TRBJ2-5
clone size: .
D gene: .
CDR3 DNA: TGTGCCAGCAGCCACACACAAGAGACCCAGTACTTC
CDR3 protein: CASSHTQETQYF

V gene: TRBV6-5
J gene: TRBJ2-7
clone size: .
D gene: TRBD1
CDR3 DNA: TGTGCCAGCAGACCGGGACAGGGGTTCGAGCAGTACTTC
CDR3 protein: CASRPGQGFEQYF

V gene: TRBV5-1
J gene: TRBJ1-2
clone size: .
D gene: .
CDR3 DNA: TGCGCCAGCAGCTTATACCAGGGGTCGCAAGTCTATGGCTACACCTTC
CDR3 protein: CASSLYQGSQVYGYTF

V gene: TRBV5-1
J gene: TRBJ2-2
clone size: .
D gene: .
CDR3 DNA: TGCGCCAGCAGCTTGCCGGGGACGAACACCGGGGAGCTGTTTTTT
CDR3 protein: CASSLPGTNTGELFF

V gene: TRBV19
J gene: TRBJ2-7
clone size: .
D gene: TRBD2
CDR3 DNA: TGTGCCAGTAGGACTAGCGGGACAGGAGCCTACGAGCAGTACTTC
CDR3 protein: CASRTSGTGAYEQYF

V gene: TRBV11-2
J gene: TRBJ2-1
clone size: once
D gene: TRBD1
CDR3 DNA: TGTGCCAGCAGCTCCCGGGACAGGGATAATGAGCAGTTCTTC
CDR3 protein: CASSSRDRDNEQFF

V gene: TRBV7-9
J gene: TRBJ1-3
clone size: .
D gene: .
CDR3 DNA: TGTGCCAGCAGCCGCCCGACAGATTCTGGAAACACCATATATTTT
CDR3 protein: CASSRPTDSGNTIYF

V gene: TRBV11-1
J gene: TRBJ2-4
clone size: .
D gene: TRBD1
CDR3 DNA: TGTGCCAGCAGCACCCGGGACAGGGGAGCCAAAAACATTCAGTACTTC
CDR3 protein: CASSTRDRGAKNIQYF

V gene: TRBV11-2
J gene: TRBJ2-2
clone size: .
D gene: TRBD2
CDR3 DNA: TGTGCCAGCAGCGGATACAGGACTAGCGGGAAGTACACCGGGGAGCTGTTTTTT
CDR3 protein: CASSGYRTSGKYTGELFF

V gene: TRBV6-5
J gene: TRBJ2-3
clone size: .
D gene: TRBD1
CDR3 DNA: TGTGCCAGCAGCCCGGGACAGGCGGCAGATACGCAGTATTTT
CDR3 protein: CASSPGQAADTQYF

V gene: TRBV13
J gene: TRBJ2-7
clone size: .
D gene: .
CDR3 DNA: TGTGCCAGCAGCTTGAGGGACGAGCAGTACTTC
CDR3 protein: CASSLRDEQYF

V gene: TRBV2
J gene: TRBJ1-2
clone size: .
D gene: TRBD1
CDR3 DNA: TGTGCCAGCAGTCGATCCGGGACAGGGGGCCCTGATGGCTACACCTTC
CDR3 protein: CASSRSGTGGPDGYTF

V gene: TRBV6-1
J gene: TRBJ1-1
clone size: .
D gene: .
CDR3 DNA: TGTGCCAGCAGTGAAGCCGGGGAGGGCTTTGAAGCTTTCTTT
CDR3 protein: CASSEAGEGFEAFF

V gene: TRBV11-2
J gene: TRBJ2-2
clone size: .
D gene: TRBD2
CDR3 DNA: TGTGCCAGTAGGTCCGGGAGGGAGTTTCCCGGGGAGCTGTTTTTT
CDR3 protein: CASRSGREFPGELFF